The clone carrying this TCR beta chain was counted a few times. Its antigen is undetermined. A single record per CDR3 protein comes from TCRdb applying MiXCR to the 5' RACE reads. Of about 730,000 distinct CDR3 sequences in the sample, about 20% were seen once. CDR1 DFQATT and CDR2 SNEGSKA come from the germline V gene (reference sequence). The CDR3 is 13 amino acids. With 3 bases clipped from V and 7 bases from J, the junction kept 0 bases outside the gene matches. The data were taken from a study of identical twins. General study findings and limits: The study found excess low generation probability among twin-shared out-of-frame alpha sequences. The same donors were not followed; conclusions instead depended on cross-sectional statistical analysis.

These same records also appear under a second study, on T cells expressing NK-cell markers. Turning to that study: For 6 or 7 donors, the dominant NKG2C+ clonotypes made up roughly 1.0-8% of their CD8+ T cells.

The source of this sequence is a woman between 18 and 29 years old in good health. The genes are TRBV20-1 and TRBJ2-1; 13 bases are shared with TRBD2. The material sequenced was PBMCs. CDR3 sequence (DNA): TGCAGTGCTAGGACTAGCGGGAGGAATGAGCAGTTCTTC. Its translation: CSARTSGRNEQFF.